This T cell receptor beta chain was profiled in a study of PD-1 blockade in classical Hodgkin lymphoma. TCRdb's copy holds only in-frame clones and misses some; the assay was immunoSEQ multiplex PCR. The repertoire holds 130,000 to 150,000 clones, with less than 80% as singletons. Study-wide results and caveats: According to reports, newly diagnosed patients had lower baseline TCR diversity than healthy donors, and relapsed/refractory patients had lower baseline TCR diversity still.

Regarding this clone: Its target is not known.

Brentuximab vedotin exposure varied among the patients, all of whom had relapsed after autologous stem cell transplantation. Per the germline V gene, CDR1 is SGHRS and CDR2 is YFSETQ. The V segment lost 0 bases and the J segment 11 bases; nucleotides outside the gene matches: 12. This CDR3 spans 17 amino acids. The chain uses TRBV5-1 and TRBJ1-4; 11 bases are a match to TRBD1. This specimen was peripheral blood mononuclear cells (PBMCs), taken before the second cycle of nivolumab. This TCR derives from a human donor with classical Hodgkin lymphoma. The CDR3 reads CASSLVPLGTGGLKLFF. For the CDR3, the DNA is TGCGCCAGCAGCTTGGTCCCCCTAGGGACAGGGGGTTTGAAACTGTTTTTT.